Listed below are T cell receptor beta chains from one sample, sequenced in a study of graft-versus-host responses after intestinal transplantation. Method: immunoSEQ multiplex PCR; TCRdb's copy keeps in-frame clones and lacks some. The sample lists roughly 110,000 clones; around 94% were seen once. Their specific antigens are unknown. This sample comprised unstimulated CD4+ T cells sorted from spleen or lymph node cells, obtained before transplant. The source is a human donor who was the organ donor for an intestinal transplant. The CDR3 runs from the conserved cysteine through the conserved F or W. D genes are given only for firm matches. Size is stated for part of the rows, as once, few or many counts, or as a class when the clone is expanded.

j_gene | abundance | v_gene | d_gene | CDR3nt | CDR3aa
TRBJ2-3 | NA | TRBV9 | NA | TGTGCCAGCAGCGTAGGCAGGGGAGGCCCAGATACGCAGTATTTT | CASSVGRGGPDTQYF
TRBJ2-2 | few | TRBV7-9 | NA | TGTGCCAGCAGCTTATCGCTAGCTGGTCCCGGGGAGCTGTTTTTT | CASSLSLAGPGELFF
TRBJ2-3 | NA | TRBV2 | TRBD2 | TGTGCCAGCAGCTTCGGACTAGCGGGAGCTTTTGCAGATACGCAGTATTTT | CASSFGLAGAFADTQYF
TRBJ1-2 | once | TRBV7-8 | NA | TGTGCCAGCAGCTTAGACGGGGGGAGGAACTATGGCTACACCTTC | CASSLDGGRNYGYTF
TRBJ2-2 | NA | TRBV5-6 | TRBD1 | TGTGCCAGCAGCTCCGGGGACAGATATGACCGGGAGCTGTTTTTT | CASSSGDRYDRELFF
TRBJ2-7 | few | TRBV6-1 | NA | TGTGCCAGCAGTGGGGGGTCTGCGAGAACCTACGAGCAGTACTTC | CASSGGSARTYEQYF
TRBJ1-2 | NA | TRBV30 | NA | TGTGCCTGGAGTCCACAAGGGGGTTGGTATGGCTACACCTTC | CAWSPQGGWYGYTF
TRBJ2-5 | NA | TRBV6-6 | TRBD2 | TGTGCCAGCAGCTGGGGGGGGGAGACCCAGTACTTC | CASSWGGETQYF
TRBJ2-7 | NA | TRBV6-5 | TRBD2 | TGTGCCAGCAGGAATAGCGGGACGATGTCCTACGAGCAGTACTTC | CASRNSGTMSYEQYF
TRBJ2-2 | NA | TRBV7-8 | TRBD2 | TGTGCCAGCAGCTTAGAACTAGCGGGAGCCGGGGAGCTGTTTTTT | CASSLELAGAGELFF
TRBJ2-7 | NA | TRBV9 | NA | TGTGCCAGCAGCGTAGCGAGTCAATCCTACGAGCAGTACTTC | CASSVASQSYEQYF
TRBJ1-2 | NA | TRBV11-3 | NA | TGTGCCAGCAGCCTAGCAAACTATGGCTACACCTTC | CASSLANYGYTF
TRBJ2-1 | NA | TRBV30 | TRBD2 | TGTGCCTGGCTGCGGGAGAACAATGAGCAGTTCTTC | CAWLRENNEQFF
TRBJ2-3 | NA | TRBV4-3 | TRBD2 | TGCGCCAGCAGCCAAGGACTAGCGGGAGGAGTGGGGACAGATACGCAGTATTTT | CASSQGLAGGVGTDTQYF
TRBJ2-7 | once | TRBV4-2 | NA | TGTGCCAGCAGCCAAGATGAGGGTAACTCCTACGAGCAGTACTTC | CASSQDEGNSYEQYF
TRBJ2-7 | NA | TRBV7-3 | NA | TGTGCCAGCAGCTTAGGCAGGGGAGGAGAGCAGTACTTC | CASSLGRGGEQYF
TRBJ1-2 | NA | TRBV15 | NA | TGTGCCACCAGCAGTGACAGAATCTATGGCTACACCTTC | CATSSDRIYGYTF
TRBJ2-7 | NA | TRBV6-1 | NA | TGTGCCAGCAGTACCCCAGGACACATCTACGAGCAGTACTTC | CASSTPGHIYEQYF
TRBJ2-7 | NA | TRBV27 | NA | TGTGCCAGCAGTGCCACCGGGCGACCGACCTACGAGCAGTACTTC | CASSATGRPTYEQYF
TRBJ1-3 | NA | TRBV6-5 | NA | TGTGCCAGCAGTGCGATGGTCGCTGGAAACACCATATATTTT | CASSAMVAGNTIYF
TRBJ2-7 | once | TRBV11-2 | TRBD2 | TGTGCCAGCAGCCCCTCCGGACTAGACTACGAGCAGTACTTC | CASSPSGLDYEQYF
TRBJ1-1 | NA | TRBV6-5 | TRBD1 | TGTGCCAGCAGTTACGGGACAGGTGCTGAAGCTTTCTTT | CASSYGTGAEAFF
TRBJ2-5 | NA | TRBV5-1 | TRBD2 | TGCGCCAGCAGCCCGGGACTAGCGGGACGCGAGACCCAGTACTTC | CASSPGLAGRETQYF